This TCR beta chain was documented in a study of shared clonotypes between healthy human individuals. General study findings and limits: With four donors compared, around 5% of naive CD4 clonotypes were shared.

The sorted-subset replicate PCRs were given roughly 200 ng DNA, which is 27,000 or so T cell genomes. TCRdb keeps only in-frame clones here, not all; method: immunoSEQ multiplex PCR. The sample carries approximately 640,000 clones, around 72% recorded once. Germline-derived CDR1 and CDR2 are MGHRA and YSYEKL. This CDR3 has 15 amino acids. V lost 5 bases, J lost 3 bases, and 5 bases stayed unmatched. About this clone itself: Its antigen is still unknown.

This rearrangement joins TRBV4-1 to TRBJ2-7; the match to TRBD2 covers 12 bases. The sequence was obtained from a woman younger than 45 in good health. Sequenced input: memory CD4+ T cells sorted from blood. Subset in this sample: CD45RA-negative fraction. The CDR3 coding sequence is TGCGCCAGCAGCAAACTAGCGGGAGGCGTCTACGAGCAGTACTTC. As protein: CASSKLAGGVYEQYF.